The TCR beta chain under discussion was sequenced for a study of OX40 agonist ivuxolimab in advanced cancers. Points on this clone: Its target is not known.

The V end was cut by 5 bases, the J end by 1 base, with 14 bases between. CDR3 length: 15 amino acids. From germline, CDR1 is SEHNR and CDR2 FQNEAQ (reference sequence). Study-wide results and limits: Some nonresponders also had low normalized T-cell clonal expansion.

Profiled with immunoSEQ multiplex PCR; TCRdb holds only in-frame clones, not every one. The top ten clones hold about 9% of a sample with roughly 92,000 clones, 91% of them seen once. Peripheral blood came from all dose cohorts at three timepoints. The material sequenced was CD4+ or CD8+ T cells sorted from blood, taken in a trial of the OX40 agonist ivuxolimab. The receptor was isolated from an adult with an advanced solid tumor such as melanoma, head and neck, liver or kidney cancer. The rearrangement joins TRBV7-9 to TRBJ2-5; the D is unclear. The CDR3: CASSPNVESQETQYF. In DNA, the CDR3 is TGTGCCAGCAGCCCAAACGTCGAGAGCCAAGAGACCCAGTACTTC.